This TCR beta chain was observed in a study of CD8+CD57+ T cells in acquired aplastic anemia. Study-wide context: Sorted CD4+ and CD8+ cells gave an average of 3.2 ug of DNA.

This CDR3 is built from 15 residues. Looked up from germline, CDR1 is SNHLY and CDR2 is FYNNEI. V was cut by 6 bases and J by 3 bases, with 18 bases left in between. Genomic DNA served as template for TCR beta VDJ and CDR3 profiling. TCRdb recomputed calls from the reads with MiXCR, one row per CDR3 protein. The sample gives approximately 100,000 distinct CDR3 sequences, roughly two thirds of which show up once; about 62% is in the top ten. Patients chosen for sequencing had shown CD8+CD57+ cell expansion by flow cytometry. Severe acquired aplastic anemia was present in all patients. The sample was sorted CD4+, CD8+, or CD8+CD57+ T cells (not recorded which) from PBMCs. The chain links TRBV2 to TRBJ2-7; tentatively, D is TRBD1 (5 bases). The source of this sequence is a human donor with aplastic anemia. The CDR3 nucleotides are TGTGCCAGCAGCCACAAGGACAACTCGGGCTACGAGCAGTACTTC. This encodes CASSHKDNSGYEQYF.